This TCR beta chain originates from a study of cytomegalovirus exposure and HLA in healthy donors. Study-level information: Membership in the Caucasian-associated ancestry cluster was found for 65% to 85% of nearly 400 genotyped donors.

This clone occurred a few times. Its antigen remains unknown. V was trimmed by 0 bases and J by 1 base, leaving 5 bases between them. Germline lookup yields CDR1 SEHNR and CDR2 FQNEAQ (reference sequence). This CDR3 has 14 residues. Study-level findings and limits: Excluded: some indistinguishable V segments such as TRBV6-2 and TRBV6-3.

In the PCR, 60 Vbeta and 13 Jbeta primers were used. TCRdb keeps only in-frame clones here, not all; method: immunoSEQ multiplex PCR. The table includes 150,000 to 200,000 clones, 70% to 75% detected once. This TCR came from a male donor in good health and CMV-seronegative. Sequencing input: PBMCs. The chain joins TRBV7-9 to TRBJ2-3; D remains ambiguous. Here the CDR3 reads CASSLALGTDTQYF. CDR3 nucleotides: TGTGCCAGCAGCTTAGCCCTTGGCACAGATACGCAGTATTTT.